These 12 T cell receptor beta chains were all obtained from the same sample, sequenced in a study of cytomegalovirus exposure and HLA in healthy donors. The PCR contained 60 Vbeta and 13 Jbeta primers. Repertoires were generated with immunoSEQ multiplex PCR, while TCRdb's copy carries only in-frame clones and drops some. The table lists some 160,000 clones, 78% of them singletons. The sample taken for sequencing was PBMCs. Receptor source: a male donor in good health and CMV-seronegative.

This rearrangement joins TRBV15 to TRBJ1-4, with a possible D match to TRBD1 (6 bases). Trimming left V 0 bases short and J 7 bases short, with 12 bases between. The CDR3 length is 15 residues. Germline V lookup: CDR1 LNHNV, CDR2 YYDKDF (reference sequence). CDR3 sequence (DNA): TGTGCCACCAGCAGAGATCACAGGGTTGCTGAAAAACTGTTTTTT. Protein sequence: CATSRDHRVAEKLFF.

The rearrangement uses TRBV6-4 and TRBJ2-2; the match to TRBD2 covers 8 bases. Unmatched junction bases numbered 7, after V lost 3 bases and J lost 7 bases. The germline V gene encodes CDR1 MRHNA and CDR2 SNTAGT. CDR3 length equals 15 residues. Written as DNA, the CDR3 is TGTGCCAGCAGTGATGGGGCGGGAGGCGTCGGGGAGCTGTTTTTT. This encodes CASSDGAGGVGELFF.

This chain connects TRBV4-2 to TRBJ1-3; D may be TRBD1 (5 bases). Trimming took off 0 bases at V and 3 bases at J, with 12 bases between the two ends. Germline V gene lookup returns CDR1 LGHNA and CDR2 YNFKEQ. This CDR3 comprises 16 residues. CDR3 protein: CASSQDSGAGGNTIYF. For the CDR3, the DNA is TGTGCCAGCAGCCAAGATAGCGGGGCGGGTGGAAACACCATATATTTT.

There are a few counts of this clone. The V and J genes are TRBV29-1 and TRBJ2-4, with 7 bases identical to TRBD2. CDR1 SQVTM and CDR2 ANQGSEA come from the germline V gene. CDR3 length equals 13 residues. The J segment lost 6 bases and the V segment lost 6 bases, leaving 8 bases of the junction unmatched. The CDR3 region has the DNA TGCAGCGTCAACGGGGACTACCTAAACATTCAGTACTTC. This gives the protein CSVNGDYLNIQYF. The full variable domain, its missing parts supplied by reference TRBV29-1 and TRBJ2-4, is SAVISQKPSRDICQRGTSLTIQCQVDSQVTMMFWYRQQPGQSLTLIATANQGSEATYESGFVIDKFPISRPNLTFSTLTVSNMSPEDSSIYLCSVNGDYLNIQYFGAGTRLSVL.

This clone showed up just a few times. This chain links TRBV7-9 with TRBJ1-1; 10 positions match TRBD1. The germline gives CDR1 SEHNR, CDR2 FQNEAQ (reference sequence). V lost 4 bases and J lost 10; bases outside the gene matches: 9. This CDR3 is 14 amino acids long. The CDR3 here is CASSSRGTGERAFF. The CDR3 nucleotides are TGTGCCAGCAGCTCTCGGGGGACAGGGGAACGAGCTTTCTTT.

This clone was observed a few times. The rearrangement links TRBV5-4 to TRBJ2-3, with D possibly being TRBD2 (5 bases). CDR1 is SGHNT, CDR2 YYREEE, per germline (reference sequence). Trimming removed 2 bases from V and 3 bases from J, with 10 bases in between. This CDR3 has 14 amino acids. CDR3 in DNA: TGTGCCAGCAGCTTATCCAGCGGAACAGATACGCAGTATTTT. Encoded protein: CASSLSSGTDTQYF.

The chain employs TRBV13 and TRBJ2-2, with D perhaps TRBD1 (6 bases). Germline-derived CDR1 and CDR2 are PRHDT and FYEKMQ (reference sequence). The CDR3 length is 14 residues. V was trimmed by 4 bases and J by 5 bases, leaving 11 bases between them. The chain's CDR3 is CASSYRVWTGELFF. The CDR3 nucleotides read TGTGCCAGCAGCTACAGGGTTTGGACCGGGGAGCTGTTTTTT.

The CDR3 spells CASSPQPTGFGSPLHF. Here the CDR3 DNA reads TGTGCCAGCAGTCCCCAACCAACAGGGTTCGGTTCACCCCTCCACTTT. The chain recombines TRBV28 with TRBJ1-6, with a possible D match to TRBD1 (6 bases). This CDR3 is 16 amino acids long. Trimming took 5 bases from V and 9 from J, leaving 20 bases between them. CDR1 and CDR2 (germline): MDHEN, SYDVKM.

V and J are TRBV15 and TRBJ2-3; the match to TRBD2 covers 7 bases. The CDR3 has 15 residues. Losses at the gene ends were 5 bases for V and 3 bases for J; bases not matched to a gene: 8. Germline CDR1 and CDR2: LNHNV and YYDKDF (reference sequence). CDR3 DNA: TGTGCCACCAGCTTGGGGGAGGGCCAGACAGATACGCAGTATTTT. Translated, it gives CATSLGEGQTDTQYF.

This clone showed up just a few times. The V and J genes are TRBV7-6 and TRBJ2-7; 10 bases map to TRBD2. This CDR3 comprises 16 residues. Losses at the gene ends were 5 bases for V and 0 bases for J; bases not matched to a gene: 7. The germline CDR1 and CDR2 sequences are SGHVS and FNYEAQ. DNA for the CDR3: TGTGCCAGCAGCCAGGGACTAGCGCTTAGCTCCTACGAGCAGTACTTC. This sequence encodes CASSQGLALSSYEQYF. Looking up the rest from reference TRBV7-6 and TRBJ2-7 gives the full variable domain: GAGVSQSPRYKVTKRGQDVALRCDPISGHVSLYWYRQALGQGPEFLTYFNYEAQQDKSGLPNDRFSAERPEGSISTLTIQRTEQRDSAMYRCASSQGLALSSYEQYFGPGTRLTVT.

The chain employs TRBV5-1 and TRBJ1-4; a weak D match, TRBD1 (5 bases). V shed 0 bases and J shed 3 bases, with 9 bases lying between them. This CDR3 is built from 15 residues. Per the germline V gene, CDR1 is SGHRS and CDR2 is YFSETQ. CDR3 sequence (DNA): TGCGCCAGCAGCTTGGTCGGGGGGGCTAATGAAAAACTGTTTTTT. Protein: CASSLVGGANEKLFF. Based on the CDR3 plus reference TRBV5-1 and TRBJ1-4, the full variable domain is KAGVTQTPRYLIKTRGQQVTLSCSPISGHRSVSWYQQTPGQGLQFLFEYFSETQRNKGNFPGRFSGRQFSNSRSEMNVSTLELGDSALYLCASSLVGGANEKLFFGSGTQLSVL.

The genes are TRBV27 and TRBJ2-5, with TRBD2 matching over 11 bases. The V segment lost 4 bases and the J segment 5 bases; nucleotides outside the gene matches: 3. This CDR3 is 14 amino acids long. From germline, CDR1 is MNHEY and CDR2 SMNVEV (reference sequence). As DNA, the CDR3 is TGTGCCAGCAGTTATGTAGCGGGAGGGGAGACCCAGTACTTC. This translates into CASSYVAGGETQYF.